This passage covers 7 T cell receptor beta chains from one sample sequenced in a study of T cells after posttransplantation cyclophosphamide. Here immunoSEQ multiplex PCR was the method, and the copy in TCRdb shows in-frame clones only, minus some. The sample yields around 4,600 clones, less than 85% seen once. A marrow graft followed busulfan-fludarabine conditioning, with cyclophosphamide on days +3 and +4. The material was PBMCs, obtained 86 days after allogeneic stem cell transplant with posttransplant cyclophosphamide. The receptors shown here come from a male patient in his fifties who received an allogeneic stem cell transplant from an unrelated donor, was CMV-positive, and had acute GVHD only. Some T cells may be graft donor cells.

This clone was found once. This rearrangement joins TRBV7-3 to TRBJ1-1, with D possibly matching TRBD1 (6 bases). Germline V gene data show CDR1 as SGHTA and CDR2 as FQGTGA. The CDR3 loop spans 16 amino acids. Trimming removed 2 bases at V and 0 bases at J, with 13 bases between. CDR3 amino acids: CASSLEGRGLNTEAFF. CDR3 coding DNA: TGTGCCAGCAGCTTAGAGGGCAGGGGCTTGAACACTGAAGCTTTCTTT.

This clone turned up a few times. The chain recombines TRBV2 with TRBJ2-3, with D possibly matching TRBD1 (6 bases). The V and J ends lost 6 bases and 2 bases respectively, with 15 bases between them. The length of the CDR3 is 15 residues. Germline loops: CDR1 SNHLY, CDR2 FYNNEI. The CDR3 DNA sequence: TGTGCCAGCAGCCGAAGGTCAGGGGACACAGATACGCAGTATTTT. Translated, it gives CASSRRSGDTDTQYF.

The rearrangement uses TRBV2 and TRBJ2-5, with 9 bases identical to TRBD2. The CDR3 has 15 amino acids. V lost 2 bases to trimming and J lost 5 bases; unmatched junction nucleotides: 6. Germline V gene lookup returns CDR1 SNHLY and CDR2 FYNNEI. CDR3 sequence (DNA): TGTGCCAGCAGTGAACCCGCGGGAGGGGGGGAGACCCAGTACTTC. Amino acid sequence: CASSEPAGGGETQYF.

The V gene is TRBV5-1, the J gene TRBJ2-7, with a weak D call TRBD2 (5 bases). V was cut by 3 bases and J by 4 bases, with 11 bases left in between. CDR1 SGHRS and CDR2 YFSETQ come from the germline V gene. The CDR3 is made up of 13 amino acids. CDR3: CASSSGPGYEQYF. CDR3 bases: TGCGCCAGCAGCTCTGGGCCGGGGTACGAGCAGTACTTC.

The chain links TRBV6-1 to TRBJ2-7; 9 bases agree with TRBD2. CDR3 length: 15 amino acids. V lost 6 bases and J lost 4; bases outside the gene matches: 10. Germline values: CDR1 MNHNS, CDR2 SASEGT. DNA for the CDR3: TGTGCCAGCAGGAGGGATCGGAGCGGGGGGTACGAGCAGTACTTC. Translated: CASRRDRSGGYEQYF.

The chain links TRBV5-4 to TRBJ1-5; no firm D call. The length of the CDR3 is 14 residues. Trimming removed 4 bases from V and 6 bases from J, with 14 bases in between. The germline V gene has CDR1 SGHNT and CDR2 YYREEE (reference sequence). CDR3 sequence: CASSLGAGSQPQHF. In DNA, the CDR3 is TGTGCCAGCAGCCTGGGAGCGGGAAGTCAGCCCCAGCATTTT.

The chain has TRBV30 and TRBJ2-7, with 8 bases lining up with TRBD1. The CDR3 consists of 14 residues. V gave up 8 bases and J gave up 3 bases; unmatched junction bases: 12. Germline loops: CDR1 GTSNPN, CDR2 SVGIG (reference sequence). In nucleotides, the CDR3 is TGTGCCGGACGATACCTAGACAGGGGCTACGAGCAGTACTTC. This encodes CAGRYLDRGYEQYF. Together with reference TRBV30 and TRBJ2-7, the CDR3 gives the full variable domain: SQTIHQWPATLVQPVGSPLSLECTVEGTSNPNLYWYRQAAGRGLQLLFYSVGIGQISSEVPQNLSASRPQDRQFILSSKKLLLSDSGFYLCAGRYLDRGYEQYFGPGTRLTVT.